This TCR beta chain was documented in a study of cytomegalovirus exposure and HLA in healthy donors (dated by TCRdb to 2017 to 2019). Study-level background: An earlier analysis of roughly 570 of the donors reported 276 Gb of sequence data and around 120 million unique TCR beta sequences obtained from around 190 million T cells. Among 300 to 500 genotyped donors of the cohort, an average of approximately 240,000 unique TCR beta nucleotide sequences was sequenced per donor, of which roughly 17% were non-productive. Every repertoire in the discovery cohort had been generated on one and the same sequencing platform. An earlier analysis of 587 of the donors used high-throughput TCR beta sequencing to judge whether each TCR beta V gene segment behaved as functional or pseudogenic. A later analysis re-analyzed previously published TCR beta repertoires from roughly 630 donors and added high-resolution HLA genotyping to study TCR occurrence patterns. The aim of the study was to test whether cataloging public T cell receptors could identify signatures of past pathogen exposure. Among the roughly 400 genotyped donors, about 83% belonged to the genetic ancestry cluster associated with self-reported Caucasian donors. To predict cytomegalovirus infection status, the study brought together high-throughput TCR immunosequencing, statistical association of individual TCRs with disease status, and machine learning. Roughly 300 gigabases of sequencing data and 80 million or so unique TCR sequences were included in an early release covering over 600 HLA-typed donors. Both class I and class II loci were covered by HLA typing, at four-digit resolution. Genome-wide SNP genotypes for about 55% of the roughly 670 donors were used in a later genetic analysis, which treated that subset as a discovery cohort. In the later analysis, no new phenotypic data were used to find candidate immune exposures; instead, reliance was placed on TCR beta sequences and their occurrence across donors. The study profiled the T cell repertoires of hundreds of subjects by immunosequencing and related them to cytomegalovirus serostatus. Donor age, sex, ethnicity and CMV serostatus were compiled together with the repertoire data. About five DR-DQ haplotypes were handled as single units for association and clustering, since linkage in the cohort was strong. The number of donors typed differed by locus, with about 629-630 for A, B, C, DRB1 and DQB1, more than 500 for DQA1, about 610 for DPA1, and some 440 for DPB1. A separate validation cohort of approximately 130 different subjects was used in addition to the roughly 700-subject first cohort. What the study reported, not specific to this receptor: A few of the identified cytomegalovirus-associated TCR beta chains were confirmed in vitro to be specific for cytomegalovirus antigens. According to a later genetic analysis, donors in an Asian-associated ancestry cluster had fewer N-insertions in productive TCRs than the roughly 700-donor mean. In a later analysis, HLA-associated TCR beta chains showed more clonal expansion and lower generation probabilities than non-associated chains that were equally common. The sequencing pipeline was judged likely to have produced a cluster of highly shared sequence variants as a technical artifact. A further reported finding was that TCR beta sequences accurately predicted the HLA-A and HLA-B alleles for most subjects in the first cohort. In a later analysis, some 17,000 TCR beta sequences were associated with specific HLA alleles at a false discovery rate of 0.05. According to a later analysis, TCR association rates differed among HLA loci, with DRB1 alleles showing the most associated TCRs and HLA-C alleles showing the fewest. Assigning TCR associations to individual alleles was difficult when HLA alleles, especially DR and DQ, strongly co-occurred. Linkage disequilibrium might explain the correlated functional status among segregating V segments, but an unknown experimental factor could not be excluded. Because HLA typing was unavailable for some donors at each locus, only the typed subset was used in association tests. According to a later analysis, most CMV-associated TCR beta chains appeared to be HLA-restricted, and the HLA associations seemed to be driven largely by CMV exposure. Most TCR sequences were seen in very few donors, while some public TCRs were found in many individuals. The authors suggested that the approach could potentially be extended to other disease states and immunological phenotypes. An earlier analysis of 450 to 750 of the donors showed that most TCR beta V segments appeared in productive rearrangements either about 87% or about 30% of the time, which broadly matched IMGT annotations. The classifier was reported to diagnose cytomegalovirus status with high specificity and sensitivity in both the original cohort and the validation cohort. The 87-base-pair reads could not distinguish some IMGT-functional V segments, including TRBV6-2 and TRBV6-3, so those segments were excluded. Several of the top co-occurrence clusters appeared to be linked to parvovirus B19, influenza, CMV and Epstein-Barr virus, according to a later analysis. The only immune exposure information available for the cohort was CMV serostatus. Sequencing depth was assumed to be roughly uniform across donors in the presence/absence analyses, though that assumption may not hold. The cohort was sequenced for TCR beta chains only, and without alpha or paired-chain data the features that could be detected were limited. In a later genetic analysis, a missense DCLRE1C variant was associated with V-gene and J-gene trimming of TCR beta chains, and the association was replicated in an independent cohort. Because counts were too low, roughly 17 rarely observed V segments, including chromosome 9 orphons, were left out of the earlier analysis of over 550 of the donors. The study listed 164 TCR beta chains as associated with cytomegalovirus.

The cohort consisted of more than 650 healthy bone marrow donors. Cohort members were all nominally healthy when sampled, although unrecorded immune exposures were likely present. The donor was CMV seropositive and belonged to the group of about 290 seropositive cohort members. Each donor provided a peripheral blood sample, and peripheral blood mononuclear cells were used for TCR beta sequencing. Genomic DNA extraction from the blood cell samples was performed with the Qiagen DNeasy Blood Extraction Kit. Library creation used the immunoSEQ multiplex PCR assay. A mixture of 60 forward primers for TCR Vbeta segments and 13 reverse primers for TCR Jbeta segments was used in the multiplex PCR. A multiplex PCR assay on genomic DNA amplified the CDR3 region of rearranged TCR beta genes. Amplified TCR beta libraries were sequenced as 87-base-pair reads on the Illumina HiSeq System. The paper's data handling went like this. In a later analysis, roughly 80 million unique TCR beta chains were counted across the approximately 670 repertoires, and roughly 10 million of these chains were shared by at least two donors. A nearest-neighbor algorithm error-corrected the raw reads and collapsed the reads into unique sequences, merging closely related sequences to remove PCR and sequencing errors. To assign V, D and J gene segments, CDR3 sequences were aligned to IMGT reference sequences. For a sequence to be retained, a match of at least six nucleotides to both a V gene segment and a J gene segment was required. Rearrangements were called productive when the CDR3 lacked stop codons and stayed in frame with V and J; all others were non-productive. Following IMGT convention, CDR3 was defined as the stretch from the second conserved V-encoded cysteine to the conserved J-encoded phenylalanine. The earlier analysis of some 540 of the donors excluded any sequence lacking an unambiguous match to a single V gene segment. In an earlier analysis of several hundred of the donors, V segments were called functional above 56.7% productive rearrangements and were called segregating when the between-donor standard deviation exceeded 5%. A statistical classification framework was built for diagnosing cytomegalovirus status from the catalog of TCR beta chain sequences. In a later analysis, TCR nucleotide sequences were compared against IMGT/GENE-DB human TR gene sequences so that V and J genes could be assigned. A later analysis assigned CDR3 sequences and most-parsimonious VDJ recombination scenarios with the TCRdist pipeline. In a later analysis, each TCR beta chain was defined by its CDR3 amino acid sequence together with its V-gene family, and reads lacking a unique V-gene family were excluded. As a way to deal with suspected cross-contamination and a sequencing artifact, a later analysis dropped 640 or so nucleotide sequences that were highly shared and had low generation probability. For each public chain, a later analysis derived a clonal expansion index from normalized ranks of inferred template counts within each repertoire. In a later analysis, generation probabilities were computed with a VDJ recombination model fitted to out-of-frame rearrangements, and the resulting probabilities were checked against IGoR. A later analysis scored TCR-TCR, TCR-HLA and TCR-CMV co-occurrence with hypergeometric tests, applying a repertoire-size bias correction to TCR pairs. False discovery rates were estimated in a later analysis by permuting HLA or CMV assignments 20 times. In a later analysis, co-occurring TCRs were grouped using DBSCAN, with TCRdist sequence similarity added in when clustering inside HLA-allele-positive subsets. For co-occurrence clustering, repertoires with fewer than 30,000 or more than 120,000 public chains were excluded, along with roughly 5 repertoires with anomalous nucleotide sharing. TCRdb provides this immuneACCESS table in a form limited to in-frame rearrangements. Some clones are lacking; in checked studies, under half of them reflect an unresolved V gene, and why the rest are absent is not known. That table is the source of V, J and clone size, and D and trimming were worked out from the DNA. This sample lists approximately 80,000 clones; about 69% were detected once. Clones ranked in the top ten supply about 16% of the sample.

This clone showed up just a few times. Its antigen is unknown. The input lacks base qualities; no much larger clone sits a single base away. Clipping removes 3 bases from V and 7 bases from J, with 12 as the unmatched junction base count. Taken from the germline V gene, the CDR1 and CDR2 loops are SQVTM and ANQGSEA. The CDR3, from cysteine to phenylalanine, totals 15 residues. Only CDR3 DNA is held: 45 bases, read in frame from base 1. The V gene is TRBV29-1 and the J gene is TRBJ1-1, with TRBD1 matching 9 junction bases. The clonotype comes from a woman in her thirties or forties in good health and CMV-seropositive. The sequenced material came from PBMCs. The CDR3 region: CSVDTPGQGIFEAFF. The DNA sequence is TGCAGCGTTGATACTCCTGGACAGGGGATTTTTGAAGCTTTCTTT.